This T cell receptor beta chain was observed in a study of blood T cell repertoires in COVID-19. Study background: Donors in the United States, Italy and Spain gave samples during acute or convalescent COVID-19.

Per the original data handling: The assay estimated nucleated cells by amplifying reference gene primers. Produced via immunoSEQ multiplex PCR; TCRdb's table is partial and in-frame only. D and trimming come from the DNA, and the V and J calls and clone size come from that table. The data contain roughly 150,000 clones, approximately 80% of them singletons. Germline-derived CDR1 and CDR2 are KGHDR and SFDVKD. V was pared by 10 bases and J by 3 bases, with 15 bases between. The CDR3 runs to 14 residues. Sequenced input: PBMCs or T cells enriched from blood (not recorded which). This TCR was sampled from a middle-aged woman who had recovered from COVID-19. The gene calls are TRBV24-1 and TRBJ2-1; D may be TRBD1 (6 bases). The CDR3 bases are TGTGCCACTCGTTCCAGGGGCAACTACAATGAGCAGTTCTTC. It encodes CATRSRGNYNEQFF.